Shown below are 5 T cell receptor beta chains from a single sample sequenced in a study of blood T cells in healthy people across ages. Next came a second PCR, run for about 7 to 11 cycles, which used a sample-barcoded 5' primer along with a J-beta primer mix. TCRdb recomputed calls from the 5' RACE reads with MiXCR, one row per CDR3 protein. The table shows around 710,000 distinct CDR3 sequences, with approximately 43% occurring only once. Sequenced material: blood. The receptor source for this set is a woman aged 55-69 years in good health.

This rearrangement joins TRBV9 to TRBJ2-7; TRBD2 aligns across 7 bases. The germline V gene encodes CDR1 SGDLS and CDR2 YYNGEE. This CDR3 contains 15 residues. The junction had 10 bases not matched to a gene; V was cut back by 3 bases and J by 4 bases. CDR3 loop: CASSDLAEGPYEQYF. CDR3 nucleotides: TGTGCCAGCAGCGATCTAGCGGAGGGACCTTACGAGCAGTACTTC.

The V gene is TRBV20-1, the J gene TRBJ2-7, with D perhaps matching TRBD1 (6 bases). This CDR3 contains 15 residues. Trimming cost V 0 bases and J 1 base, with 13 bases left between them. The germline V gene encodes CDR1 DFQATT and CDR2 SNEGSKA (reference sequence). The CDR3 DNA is TGCAGTGCTAGAGATAAGGGGGAGACGTCCTACGAGCAGTACTTC. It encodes CSARDKGETSYEQYF.

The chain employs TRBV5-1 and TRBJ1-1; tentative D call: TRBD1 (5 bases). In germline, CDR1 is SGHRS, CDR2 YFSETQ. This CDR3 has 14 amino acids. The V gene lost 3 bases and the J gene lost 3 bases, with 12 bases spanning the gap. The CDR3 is CASSSGHPDTEAFF. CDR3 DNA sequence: TGCGCCAGCAGCTCCGGACACCCGGACACTGAAGCTTTCTTT.

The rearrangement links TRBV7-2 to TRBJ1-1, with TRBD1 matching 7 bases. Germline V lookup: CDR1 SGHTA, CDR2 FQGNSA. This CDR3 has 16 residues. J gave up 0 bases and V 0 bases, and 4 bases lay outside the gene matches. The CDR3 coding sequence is TGTGCCAGCAGCTTAGCGGGGACAGTAATGAACACTGAAGCTTTCTTT. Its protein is CASSLAGTVMNTEAFF. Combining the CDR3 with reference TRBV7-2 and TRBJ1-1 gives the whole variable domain GAGVSQSPSNKVTEKGKDVELRCDPISGHTALYWYRQSLGQGLEFLIYFQGNSAPDKSGLPSDRFSAERTGGSVSTLTIQRTQQEDSAVYLCASSLAGTVMNTEAFFGQGTRLTVV.

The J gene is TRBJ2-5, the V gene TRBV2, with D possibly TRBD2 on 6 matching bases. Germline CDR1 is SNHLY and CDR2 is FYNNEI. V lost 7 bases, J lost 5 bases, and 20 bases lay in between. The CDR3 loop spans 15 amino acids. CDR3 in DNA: TGTGCCAGCACGGGCGGGGTACTGATAGGGGAGACCCAGTACTTC. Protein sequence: CASTGGVLIGETQYF.